The clone carrying this TCR beta chain was seen a handful of times. Sequencing was performed with immunoSEQ multiplex PCR; in TCRdb, only in-frame clones are kept and a portion is missing. The sample lists around 260,000 clones; approximately 93% were seen once. The entry originates in a study of blood T cell repertoires in COVID-19. Study at large: COVID-19 samples from acute and convalescent phases originated in the United States, Italy and Spain. From T cells, B-cell-depleted T cells, or PBMCs came the material, which was cDNA or gDNA.

Looked up from germline, CDR1 is LNHDA and CDR2 is SQIVND (reference sequence). V lost 3 bases to trimming and J lost 0 bases, with 12 bases between them. The CDR3 sequence is 16 residues long. The rearrangement uses TRBV19 and TRBJ1-3; perhaps TRBD1 as D (6 bases). The clonotype was recovered from a woman in her thirties with COVID-19, enrolled during active disease. Sequencing input: peripheral blood. The CDR3 reads CASSIRDTFSGNTIYF. DNA for the CDR3: TGTGCCAGTAGTATTCGGGACACCTTCTCTGGAAACACCATATATTTT.